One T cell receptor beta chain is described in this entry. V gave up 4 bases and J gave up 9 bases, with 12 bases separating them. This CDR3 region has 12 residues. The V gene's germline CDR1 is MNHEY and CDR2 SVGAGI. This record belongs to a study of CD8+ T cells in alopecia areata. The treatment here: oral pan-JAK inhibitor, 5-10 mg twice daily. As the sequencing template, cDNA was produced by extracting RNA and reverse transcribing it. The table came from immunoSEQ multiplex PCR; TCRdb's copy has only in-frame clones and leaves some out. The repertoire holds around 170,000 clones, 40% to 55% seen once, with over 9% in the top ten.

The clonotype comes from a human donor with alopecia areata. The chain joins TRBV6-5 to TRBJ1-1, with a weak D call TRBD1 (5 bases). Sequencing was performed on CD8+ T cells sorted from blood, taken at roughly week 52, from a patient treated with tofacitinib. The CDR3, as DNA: TGTGCCAGCAGTTGGGGCGGGGATAAAGCTTTCTTT. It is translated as CASSWGGDKAFF.